The present entry profiles one TCR beta chain with its context. These data belong to a study of cytomegalovirus exposure and HLA in healthy donors. The CDR3 is made up of 14 amino acids. The germline CDR1 and CDR2 sequences are MNHNS and SASEGT. Both 60 Vbeta primers and 13 Jbeta primers went into the PCR. Sequencing used immunoSEQ multiplex PCR; TCRdb keeps in-frame clones, though not all of them. The sample contains around 150,000 clones, 70% to 90% of which appear only once. This clonotype originated in a man in his late teens or twenties in good health and CMV-seropositive. The gene calls are TRBV6-1 and TRBJ2-5; D remains unclear. TRBJ2-7 explains the end of the DNA better; the J call may be wrong. Source material: PBMCs. The DNA for the CDR3 is TGTGCCAGCAACCCCGGTTCGGAGTACTACGAGCAGTACTTC. Encoded protein: CASNPGSEYYEQYF.